These 7 T cell receptor beta chains were all obtained from the same sample, sequenced in a study of shared clonotypes between healthy human individuals. Generated by immunoSEQ multiplex PCR, the TCRdb table keeps only in-frame clones and is missing some. Counted here are more than 2,000,000 clones, 80% to 95% occurring once; the ten biggest clones make up approximately 0.4%. The sequenced sample was naive CD4+ T cells from PBMCs. Documented subset: CD45RA+ positively selected. Source of these receptors: a man younger than 35 in good health. Some clones in this sample may be carry-over from other donors' samples.

As to this clone: Other DNA sequences within the sample encode an identical CDR3. The V and J genes are TRBV29-1 and TRBJ1-2; TRBD1 matches 7 bases. The junction had 4 bases not matched to a gene; V was cut back by 4 bases and J by 2 bases. Germline CDR1 reads SQVTM; CDR2 reads ANQGSEA. The CDR3 sequence is 13 residues long. DNA of the CDR3: TGCAGCGTTGTTGGGACAGAGAACTATGGCTACACCTTC. As protein: CSVVGTENYGYTF.

The V gene is TRBV7-8, the J gene TRBJ1-1; possibly TRBD1 for D (5 bases). The CDR3 has 14 residues. Germline CDR1 is SGHVS and CDR2 is FQNEAQ. V was shortened by 5 bases and J by 1 base, with 11 bases between the two germline ends. The CDR3 spells CASSPSQGNTEAFF. In DNA, the CDR3 is TGTGCCAGCAGCCCCTCCCAGGGGAACACTGAAGCTTTCTTT.

The genes are TRBV7-3 and TRBJ1-2; 7 bases line up with TRBD1. Germline lookup yields CDR1 SGHTA and CDR2 FQGTGA. V was pared by 8 bases and J by 4 bases, with 10 bases of the junction left unmatched. The CDR3 runs to 14 residues. Here the CDR3 reads CASGKEGAGYGYTF. In DNA form, the CDR3 reads TGTGCCAGCGGCAAGGAGGGGGCGGGCTATGGCTACACCTTC.

The chain has TRBV11-1 and TRBJ2-1; 7 bases match TRBD2. This CDR3 has 14 amino acids. Germline V gene lookup returns CDR1 SGHAT and CDR2 FQDESV (reference sequence). Trimming at V came to 5 bases and at J to 3 bases, leaving 4 bases not matched to a gene. The CDR3 coding sequence is TGTGCCAGCAGCCCGACTAGCCTCTACAATGAGCAGTTCTTC. Translation: CASSPTSLYNEQFF. Full variable domain (remainder filled in from reference TRBV11-1 and TRBJ2-1): EAEVAQSPRYKITEKSQAVAFWCDPISGHATLYWYRQILGQGPELLVQFQDESVVDDSQLPKDRFSAERLKGVDSTLKIQPAELGDSAMYLCASSPTSLYNEQFFGPGTRLTVL.

This sequence joins TRBV5-1 and TRBJ1-4; tentative D call: TRBD1 (5 bases). This CDR3 spans 15 amino acids. Germline CDR1 SGHRS, CDR2 YFSETQ. Trimming took off 0 bases at V and 11 bases at J, with 17 bases between the two ends. CDR3 protein: CASSLALGQEGKLFF. The CDR3 DNA reads as TGCGCCAGCAGCTTGGCCCTCGGACAAGAGGGCAAACTGTTTTTT.

The rearrangement joins TRBV7-9 to TRBJ2-1; perhaps TRBD2 as D (6 bases). Germline V CDR1 and CDR2: SEHNR, FQNEAQ (reference sequence). V lost 2 bases to trimming and J lost 1 base, with 18 bases between them. The CDR3 contains 18 residues. The CDR3 protein is CASSLLPGRGDSYNEQFF. The CDR3 nucleotides read TGTGCCAGCAGCTTATTGCCGGGGCGGGGCGATTCCTACAATGAGCAGTTCTTC.

This clone has only one observation. CDR3 nucleotide sequence: TGTGCCAGCAGCTTCGGGGGTTTGGAAGCTAACTATGGCTACACCTTC. Amino acid sequence: CASSFGGLEANYGYTF. This chain links TRBV7-9 with TRBJ1-2; the D gene is possibly TRBD1 (5 bases). The V gene lost 3 bases and the J gene lost 0 bases, with 14 bases spanning the gap. CDR3 length: 16 residues. The germline V gene encodes CDR1 SEHNR and CDR2 FQNEAQ (reference sequence).